This paragraph covers one TCR beta chain sequence. A much larger clone differs from this one at a single base, so this may be a read error. TCRdb called the RT-PCR reads again in MiXCR, with one record for every CDR3 protein. Of hundreds of thousands of distinct CDR3 sequences detected, 13% to 15% appear once; the ten largest clones hold roughly 3.9%. The CDR3 is made up of 14 amino acids. The source material was memory CD4+ T cells from blood. This clonotype was sampled from a female donor in good health, serving as a healthy control. The chain uses TRBV12-3 or TRBV12-4 and TRBJ1-2, with D possibly matching TRBD1 (5 bases). The CDR3 here is CARSLDGGNDGYTF. For the CDR3, the DNA is TGTGCCAGAAGTTTAGATGGGGGAAACGATGGCTACACCTTC.